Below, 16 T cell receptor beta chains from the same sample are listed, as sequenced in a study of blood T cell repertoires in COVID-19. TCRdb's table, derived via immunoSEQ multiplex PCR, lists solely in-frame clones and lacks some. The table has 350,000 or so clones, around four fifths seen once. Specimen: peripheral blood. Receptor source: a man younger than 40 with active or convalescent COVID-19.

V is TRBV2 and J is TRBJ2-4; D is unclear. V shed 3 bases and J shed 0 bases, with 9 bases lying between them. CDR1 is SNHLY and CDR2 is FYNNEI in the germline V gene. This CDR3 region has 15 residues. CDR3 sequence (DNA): TGTGCCAGCAGTGAGGCCAGACTAGCCAAAAACATTCAGTACTTC. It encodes CASSEARLAKNIQYF.

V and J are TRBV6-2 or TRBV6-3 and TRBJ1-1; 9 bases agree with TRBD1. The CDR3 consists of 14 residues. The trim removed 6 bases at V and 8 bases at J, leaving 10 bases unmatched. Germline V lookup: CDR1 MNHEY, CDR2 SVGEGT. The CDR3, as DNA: TGTGCCAGCAGCATCGGACAGGGGTCGTGGGAAGCTTTCTTT. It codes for CASSIGQGSWEAFF.

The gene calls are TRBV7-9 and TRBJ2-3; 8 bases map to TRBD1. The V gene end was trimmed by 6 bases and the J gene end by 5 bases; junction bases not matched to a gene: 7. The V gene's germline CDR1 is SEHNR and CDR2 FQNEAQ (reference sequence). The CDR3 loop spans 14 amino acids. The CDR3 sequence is CASSPDRDVDTQYF. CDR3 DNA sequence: TGTGCCAGCAGTCCGGACAGGGATGTAGATACGCAGTATTTT.

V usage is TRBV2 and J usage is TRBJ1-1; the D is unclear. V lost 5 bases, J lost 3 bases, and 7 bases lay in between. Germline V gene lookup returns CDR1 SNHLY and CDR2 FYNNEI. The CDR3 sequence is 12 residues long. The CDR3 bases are TGTGCCAGCAGTATCCTTGACACTGAAGCTTTCTTT. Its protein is CASSILDTEAFF.

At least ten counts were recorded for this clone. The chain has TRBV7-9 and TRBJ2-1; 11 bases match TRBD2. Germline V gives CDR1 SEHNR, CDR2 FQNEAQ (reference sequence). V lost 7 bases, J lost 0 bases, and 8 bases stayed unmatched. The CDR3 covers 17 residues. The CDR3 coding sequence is TGTGCCAGCATGCCGACTAGCGGGGAGAGCTCCTACAATGAGCAGTTCTTC. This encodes CASMPTSGESSYNEQFF. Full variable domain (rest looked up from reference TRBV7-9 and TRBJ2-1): DTGVSQNPRHKITKRGQNVTFRCDPISEHNRLYWYRQTLGQGPEFLTYFQNEAQLEKSRLLSDRFSAERPKGSFSTLEIQRTEQGDSAMYLCASMPTSGESSYNEQFFGPGTRLTVL.

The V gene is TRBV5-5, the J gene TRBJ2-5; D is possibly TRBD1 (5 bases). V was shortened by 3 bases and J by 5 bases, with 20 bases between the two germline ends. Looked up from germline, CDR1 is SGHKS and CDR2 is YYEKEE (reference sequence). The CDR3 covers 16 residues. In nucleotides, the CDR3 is TGTGCCAGCAGCTCTGCGGTGCAGGGATTTGCGGAGACCCAGTACTTC. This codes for CASSSAVQGFAETQYF.

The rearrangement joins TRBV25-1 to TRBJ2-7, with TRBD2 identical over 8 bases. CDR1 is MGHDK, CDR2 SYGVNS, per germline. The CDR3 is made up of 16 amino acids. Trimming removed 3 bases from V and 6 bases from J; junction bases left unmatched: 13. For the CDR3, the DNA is TGTGCCAGCAGTGAGGACGCGGGACTAGTTTACTCCGAGCAGTACTTC. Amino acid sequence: CASSEDAGLVYSEQYF.

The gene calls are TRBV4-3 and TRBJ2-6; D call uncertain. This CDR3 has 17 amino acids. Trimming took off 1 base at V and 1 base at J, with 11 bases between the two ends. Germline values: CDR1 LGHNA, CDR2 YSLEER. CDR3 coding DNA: TGCGCCAGCAGCCAAGGGGCCAAAAGGTCTGGGGCCAACGTCCTGACTTTC. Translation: CASSQGAKRSGANVLTF.

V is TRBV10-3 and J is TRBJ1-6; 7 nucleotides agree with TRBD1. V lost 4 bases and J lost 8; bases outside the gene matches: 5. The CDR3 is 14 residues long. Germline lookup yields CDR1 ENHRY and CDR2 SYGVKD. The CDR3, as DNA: TGTGCCATCAGTGCGGGCAGGGGGGATTCACCCCTCCACTTT. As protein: CAISAGRGDSPLHF.

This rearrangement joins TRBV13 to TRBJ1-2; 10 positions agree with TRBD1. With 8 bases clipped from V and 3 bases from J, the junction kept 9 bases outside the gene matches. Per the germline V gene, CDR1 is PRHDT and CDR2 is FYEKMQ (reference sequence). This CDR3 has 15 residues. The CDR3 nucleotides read TGTGCCAGCCGCCGGTGGGACAGGGGCCACTATGGCTACACCTTC. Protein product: CASRRWDRGHYGYTF.

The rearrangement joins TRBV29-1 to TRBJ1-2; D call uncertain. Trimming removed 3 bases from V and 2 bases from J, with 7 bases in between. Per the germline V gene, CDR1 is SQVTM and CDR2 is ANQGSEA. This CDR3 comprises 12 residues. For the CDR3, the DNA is TGCAGCGTTGAGAACGGGAACTATGGCTACACCTTC. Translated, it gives CSVENGNYGYTF.

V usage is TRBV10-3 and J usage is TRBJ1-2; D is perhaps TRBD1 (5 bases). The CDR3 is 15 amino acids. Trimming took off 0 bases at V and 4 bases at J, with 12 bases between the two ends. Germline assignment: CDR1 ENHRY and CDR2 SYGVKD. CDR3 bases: TGTGCCATCAGTGAGTCTTGGGGCAGGGCCTATGGCTACACCTTC. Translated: CAISESWGRAYGYTF.

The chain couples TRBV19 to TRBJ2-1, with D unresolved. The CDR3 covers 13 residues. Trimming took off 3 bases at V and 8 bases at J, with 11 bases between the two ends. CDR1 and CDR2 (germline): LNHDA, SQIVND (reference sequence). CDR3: CASSIQVSDEQFF. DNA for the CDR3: TGTGCCAGTAGTATTCAGGTCTCAGATGAGCAGTTCTTC.

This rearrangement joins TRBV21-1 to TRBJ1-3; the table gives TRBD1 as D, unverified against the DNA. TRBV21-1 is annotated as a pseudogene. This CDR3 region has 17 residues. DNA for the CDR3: TGTGCCAGCACCCGTCTTGGGCTACCAGGGGCTGGAAACACCATATATTTT. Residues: CASTRLGLPGAGNTIYF.

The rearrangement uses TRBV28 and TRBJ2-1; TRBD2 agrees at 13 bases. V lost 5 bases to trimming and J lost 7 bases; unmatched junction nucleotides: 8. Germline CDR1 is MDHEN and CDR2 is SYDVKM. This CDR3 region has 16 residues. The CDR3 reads CASSTKGLAGTNEQFF. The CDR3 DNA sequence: TGTGCCAGCAGTACCAAGGGACTAGCGGGAACAAATGAGCAGTTCTTC.

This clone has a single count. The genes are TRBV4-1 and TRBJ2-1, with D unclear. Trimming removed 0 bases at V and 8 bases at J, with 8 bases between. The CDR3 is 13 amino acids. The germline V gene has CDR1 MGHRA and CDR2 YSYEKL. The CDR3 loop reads CASSQDPRHEQFF. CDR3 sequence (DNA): TGCGCCAGCAGCCAAGATCCGAGGCATGAGCAGTTCTTC.